This T cell receptor (beta chain) was recorded in a study of blood T cell repertoires in COVID-19. Study at large: Acute and convalescent COVID-19 samples came from the United States, Italy and Spain. T cells, B-cell-depleted T cells, or PBMCs provided the cDNA or gDNA that served as material.

The germline V and J ends were trimmed by 4 bases and 2 bases, with 9 bases remaining between them. Germline V lookup: CDR1 MGHRA, CDR2 YSYEKL. The CDR3 contains 14 residues. Study processing details: Using reference gene primer amplification, nucleated cell counts were estimated. Sequencing was performed with immunoSEQ multiplex PCR; in TCRdb, only in-frame clones are kept and a portion is missing. The DNA gave D and trimming, while V, J and clone size come from that table. The profile shows roughly 80,000 clones, roughly 73% of them singletons. The chain has TRBV4-1 and TRBJ1-3; D remains ambiguous. This TCR came from a human donor in a cohort sampled during active COVID-19. The sample consisted of peripheral blood. The CDR3 region has the DNA TGCGCCAGCAGCCCCACATCCCCTGGAAACACCATATATTTT. It yields the protein CASSPTSPGNTIYF.